The clone carrying this TCR beta chain showed up just once. In the source study's methods: How many nucleated cells were present was estimated from reference gene primer amplification. Produced via immunoSEQ multiplex PCR; TCRdb's table is partial and in-frame only. The V and J calls and clone size come from that table; D and trimming were worked out from the DNA. This sample has hundreds of thousands of clones, with approximately 86% found just once. CDR3 length equals 12 residues. Trimming removed 3 bases at V and 4 bases at J, with 4 bases between. The germline gives CDR1 LNHDA, CDR2 SQIVND (reference sequence). These data belong to a study of blood T cell repertoires in COVID-19. Study-level information: Both acute and convalescent COVID-19 samples were obtained from the United States, Italy and Spain. Sources were T cells, B-cell-depleted T cells, or PBMCs; the material itself was cDNA or gDNA.

The chain is built from TRBV19 and TRBJ1-5; unclear D gene. The sequenced material came from peripheral blood. The receptor was derived from a man in his 60s who had recovered from COVID-19. CDR3 DNA: TGTGCCAGTAGTATCCTGAATCAGCCCCAGCATTTT. Its protein product is CASSILNQPQHF.